The sequence of this T cell receptor (beta chain) was determined in a study of cytomegalovirus exposure and HLA in healthy donors. A word on this clone: Its antigen is unidentified.

Study observations and caveats: As immune exposure information, only CMV serostatus was available. Per a prior analysis, the majority of TCR beta V segments were productive roughly 90% or roughly 30% of the time. There was a cluster of highly shared sequence variants that was likely a sequencing artifact. Later analysis demonstrated an association between a missense DCLRE1C variant and TCR beta V- and J-gene trimming.

Researchers ran the PCR with 60 Vbeta and 13 Jbeta primers. Measured with immunoSEQ multiplex PCR; TCRdb has only the in-frame clones, and not every one. Of over 100,000 clones detected, about 79% appear once; the ten largest clones hold approximately 2%. The CDR3 totals 12 residues. The V gene lost 5 bases and the J gene lost 3 bases, with 7 bases spanning the gap. CDR1 is MGHDK, CDR2 SYGVNS, per germline. This clonotype was obtained from a human donor in good health. Sequenced: PBMCs. This rearrangement joins TRBV25-1 to TRBJ1-1, with D perhaps matching TRBD1 (6 bases). Here the CDR3 reads CASSRTDTEAFF. The DNA of the CDR3 is TGTGCCAGCAGTCGGACAGACACTGAAGCTTTCTTT.